This T cell receptor beta chain was profiled in a study of blood T cell repertoires in COVID-19. Study in general: COVID-19 samples collected from the United States, Italy and Spain covered acute and convalescent phases. Sources were T cells, B-cell-depleted T cells, or PBMCs; the material itself was cDNA or gDNA.

The germline V gene encodes CDR1 MNHEY and CDR2 SMNVEV (reference sequence). This CDR3 has 13 residues. Trimming removed 3 bases from V and 9 bases from J; junction bases left unmatched: 5. The authors' processing: The authors estimated nucleated cell counts from reference gene primer amplification. Repertoires were generated with immunoSEQ multiplex PCR, while TCRdb's copy carries only in-frame clones and drops some. V and J calls and clone size are given by that table; D and trimming were obtained from the DNA. The sample holds 75,000 to 80,000 clones, 91% seen once. The chain carries TRBV27 and TRBJ2-4; TRBD2 agrees at 7 bases. Sequencing was carried out using peripheral blood. The sequence was obtained from a human donor in a cohort sampled during active COVID-19. Here the CDR3 reads CASSFMGGGIQYF. CDR3 sequence (DNA): TGTGCCAGCAGTTTCATGGGGGGGGGCATTCAGTACTTC.